This T cell receptor beta chain was retrieved from a study of T cell repertoires in cytomegalovirus infection. Overall study: Based on public TCR beta signatures, there were indications of CMV infection and of a matching HLA type.

The CDR3 runs 15 residues. Germline V gives CDR1 WSHSY, CDR2 SAAADI. V was pared by 1 base and J by 6 bases, with 13 bases between. Study-level findings and limits: Identification of carriers of CMV plus the relevant HLA was performed using cumulative public TCR beta family frequency.

TCRdb processed the reads anew with MiXCR; each CDR3 protein has one entry. The table lists about 450,000 distinct CDR3 sequences, 30% to 40% of them singletons. This clonotype has only one observation. As yet, its antigen is unknown. The specimen sequenced was PBMCs. The chain has TRBV10-2 and TRBJ1-5; D remains unclear. The receptor was derived from a human donor in good health (CMV status not recorded). Some clones in this sample may be carry-over from other donors' samples. The CDR3: CASSELGQRFQPQHF. Written as DNA, the CDR3 is TGCGCCAGCAGTGAGTTAGGGCAGCGCTTTCAGCCCCAGCATTTT.